This entry is about one TCR beta chain. This sample was taken from a study of blood T cell repertoires in COVID-19. About the research overall: Whether acute or convalescent, the COVID-19 samples came from the United States, Italy and Spain.

Original processing notes: Nucleated cell counts were estimated from reference gene primer amplification. The repertoire was sequenced with immunoSEQ multiplex PCR; TCRdb's copy has only in-frame clones and lacks some. The DNA gave D and trimming, while V, J and clone size come from that table. The data hold fewer than 70,000 clones, with about 78% observed a single time. CDR1 is GTSNPN, CDR2 SVGIG, per germline (reference sequence). The CDR3 runs to 18 residues. V lost 3 bases to trimming and J lost 4 bases; unmatched junction nucleotides: 20. The chain combines TRBV30 with TRBJ1-1; TRBD1 agrees at 7 bases. This receptor was identified in a human donor in a cohort sampled during active COVID-19. The specimen sequenced was peripheral blood. The CDR3 loop reads CAWRVNAPGDSGFTEAFF. For the CDR3, the DNA is TGTGCCTGGAGAGTAAACGCCCCCGGGGACAGCGGGTTCACTGAAGCTTTCTTT.